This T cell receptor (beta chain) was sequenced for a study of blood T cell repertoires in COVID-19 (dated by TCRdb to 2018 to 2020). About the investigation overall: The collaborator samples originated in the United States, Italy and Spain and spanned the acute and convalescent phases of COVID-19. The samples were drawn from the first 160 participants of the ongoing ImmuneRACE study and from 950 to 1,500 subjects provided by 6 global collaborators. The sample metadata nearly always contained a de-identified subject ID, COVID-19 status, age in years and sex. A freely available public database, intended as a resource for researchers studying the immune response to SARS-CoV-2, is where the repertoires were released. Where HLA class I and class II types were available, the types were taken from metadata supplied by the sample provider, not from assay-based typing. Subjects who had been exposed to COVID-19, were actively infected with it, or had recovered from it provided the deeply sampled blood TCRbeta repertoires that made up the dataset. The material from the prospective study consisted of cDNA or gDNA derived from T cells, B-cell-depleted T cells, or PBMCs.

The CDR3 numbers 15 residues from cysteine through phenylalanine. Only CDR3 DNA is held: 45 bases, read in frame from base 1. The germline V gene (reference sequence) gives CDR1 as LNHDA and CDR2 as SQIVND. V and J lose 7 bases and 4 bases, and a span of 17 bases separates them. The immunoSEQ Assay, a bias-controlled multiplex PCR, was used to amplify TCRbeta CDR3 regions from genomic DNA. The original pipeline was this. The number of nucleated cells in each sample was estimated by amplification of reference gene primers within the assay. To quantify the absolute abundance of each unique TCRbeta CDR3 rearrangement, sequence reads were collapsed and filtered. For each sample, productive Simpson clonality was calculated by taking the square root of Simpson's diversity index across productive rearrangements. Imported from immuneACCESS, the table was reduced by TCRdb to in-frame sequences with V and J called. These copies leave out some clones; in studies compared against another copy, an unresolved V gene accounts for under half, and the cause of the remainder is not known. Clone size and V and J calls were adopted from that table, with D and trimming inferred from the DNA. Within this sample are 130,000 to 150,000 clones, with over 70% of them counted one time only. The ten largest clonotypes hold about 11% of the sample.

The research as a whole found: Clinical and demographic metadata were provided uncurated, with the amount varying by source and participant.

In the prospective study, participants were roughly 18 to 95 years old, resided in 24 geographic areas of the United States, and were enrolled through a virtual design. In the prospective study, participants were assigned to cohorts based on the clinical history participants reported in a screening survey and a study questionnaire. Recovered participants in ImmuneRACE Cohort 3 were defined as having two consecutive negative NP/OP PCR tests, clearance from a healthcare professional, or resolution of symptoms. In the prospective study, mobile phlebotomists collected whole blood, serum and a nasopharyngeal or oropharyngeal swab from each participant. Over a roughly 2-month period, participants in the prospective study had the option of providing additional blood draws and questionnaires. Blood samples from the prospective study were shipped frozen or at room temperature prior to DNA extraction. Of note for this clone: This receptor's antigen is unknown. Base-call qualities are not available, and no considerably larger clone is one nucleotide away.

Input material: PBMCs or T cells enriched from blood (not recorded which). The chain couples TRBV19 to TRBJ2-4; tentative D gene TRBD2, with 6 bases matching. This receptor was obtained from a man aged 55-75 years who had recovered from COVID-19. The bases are TGTGCCAGTACCCCAGCTGGGACTCCTAAAAACATTCAGTACTTC. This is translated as CASTPAGTPKNIQYF.